A single sample is the source of the 10 T cell receptor beta chains below, sequenced in a study of blood T cell repertoires in COVID-19. Clones were read by immunoSEQ multiplex PCR, and TCRdb kept only the in-frame ones, dropping some. In the table there are about 74,000 clones, approximately 80% of which are singletons. Sequences were obtained from peripheral blood. Every receptor here comes from a human donor in a cohort sampled during active COVID-19.

This chain links TRBV5-1 with TRBJ2-7; TRBD2 aligns across 7 bases. V trimming: 0 bases; J trimming: 4 bases; junction bases outside the gene matches: 7. Per germline, CDR1 SGHRS and CDR2 YFSETQ. The CDR3 runs to 15 residues. CDR3 in DNA: TGCGCCAGCAGCTTGGGACTAGCAGAAGTTTACGAGCAGTACTTC. Protein sequence: CASSLGLAEVYEQYF.

This clone was found once. The chain uses TRBV2 and TRBJ2-3, with D perhaps matching TRBD1 (6 bases). The CDR3 runs to 14 residues. Trimming took 4 bases from V and 1 from J, leaving 9 bases between them. Per germline, CDR1 SNHLY and CDR2 FYNNEI. For the CDR3, the DNA is TGTGCCAGCAGTGGTAACAGGGGCACAGATACGCAGTATTTT. It codes for CASSGNRGTDTQYF.

The J gene is TRBJ2-3, the V gene TRBV18; 12 nucleotides match TRBD2. The CDR3 extends over 18 amino acids. J was trimmed by 3 bases and V by 2 bases; bases with no gene match: 9. Germline V gene sequence: CDR1 KGHSH, CDR2 LQKENI. DNA of the CDR3: TGTGCCAGCTCACCATTACCGGAGACTAGCGGGAGAACAGATACGCAGTATTTT. This codes for CASSPLPETSGRTDTQYF.

The V call is TRBV3-1 (or the pseudogene TRBV3-2), the J call TRBJ2-5; 7 bases are shared with TRBD1. The CDR3 totals 16 residues. Germline V gene lookup returns CDR1 LGHDT and CDR2 YNNKEL (reference sequence). Trimming removed 4 bases from V and 5 bases from J; junction bases left unmatched: 13. The CDR3 region has the DNA TGTGCCAGCAGCCGGGACAGTGGACCCCCTGTGGAGACCCAGTACTTC. This gives the protein CASSRDSGPPVETQYF.

The V and J genes are TRBV2 and TRBJ2-2, with 8 positions matching TRBD1. V shed 3 bases, J shed 7 bases, and the junction held 10 bases outside the gene matches. The CDR3 contains 16 residues. The germline gives CDR1 SNHLY, CDR2 FYNNEI. CDR3 nucleotide sequence: TGTGCCAGCAGTGAGGTTACGCAGGGGGCAGGCGGGGAGCTGTTTTTT. It translates to CASSEVTQGAGGELFF.

J is TRBJ2-2 and V is TRBV7-9; 7 bases are a match to TRBD2. The germline V gene has CDR1 SEHNR and CDR2 FQNEAQ (reference sequence). Germline trimming cut 1 base from V and 3 bases from J; bases unmatched to any gene: 14. The CDR3 consists of 19 residues. CDR3 coding DNA: TGTGCCAGCAGCTTAGAAGGTTCGGGTTGGCTAGCGGACACCGGGGAGCTGTTTTTT. Translated: CASSLEGSGWLADTGELFF.

As regards this clone: The same CDR3 can be traced to other DNA sequences in this sample. The chain recombines TRBV5-1 with TRBJ2-7, with TRBD1 matching over 10 bases. Germline lookup yields CDR1 SGHRS and CDR2 YFSETQ. V was pared by 0 bases and J by 7 bases, with 4 bases of the junction left unmatched. The CDR3 is 14 amino acids. The CDR3 reads CASSLGQGAREQYF. DNA of the CDR3: TGCGCCAGCAGCTTGGGACAGGGGGCGAGGGAGCAGTACTTC.

V usage is TRBV28 and J usage is TRBJ2-1, with 8 bases that match TRBD2. Germline V CDR1 and CDR2: MDHEN, SYDVKM. After removal of 10 bases from V and 2 bases from J, the junction contained 7 bases not matched to a gene. CDR3 size: 14 residues. The CDR3 is CATGTSGTYNEQFF. The CDR3 DNA is TGTGCCACCGGTACTAGCGGTACCTACAATGAGCAGTTCTTC.

This clone came up a few times. The chain has TRBV4-2 and TRBJ1-1, with 9 bases that match TRBD1. Per the germline V gene, CDR1 is LGHNA and CDR2 is YNFKEQ. Germline trimming cut 1 base from V and 2 bases from J; bases unmatched to any gene: 11. CDR3 length: 18 amino acids. CDR3 in amino acids: CASSQVQGARLGNTEAFF. Here the CDR3 DNA reads TGTGCCAGCAGCCAAGTACAGGGGGCGAGATTGGGAAACACTGAAGCTTTCTTT.

This chain connects TRBV10-2 to TRBJ2-7; 7 nucleotides agree with TRBD2. The CDR3 runs to 15 residues. From germline, CDR1 is WSHSY and CDR2 SAAADI. After removal of 4 bases from V and 3 bases from J, the junction contained 9 bases not matched to a gene. As DNA, the CDR3 is TGCGCCAGCAGTGCACGGGAGGTAACCTACTACGAGCAGTACTTC. This translates into CASSAREVTYYEQYF.